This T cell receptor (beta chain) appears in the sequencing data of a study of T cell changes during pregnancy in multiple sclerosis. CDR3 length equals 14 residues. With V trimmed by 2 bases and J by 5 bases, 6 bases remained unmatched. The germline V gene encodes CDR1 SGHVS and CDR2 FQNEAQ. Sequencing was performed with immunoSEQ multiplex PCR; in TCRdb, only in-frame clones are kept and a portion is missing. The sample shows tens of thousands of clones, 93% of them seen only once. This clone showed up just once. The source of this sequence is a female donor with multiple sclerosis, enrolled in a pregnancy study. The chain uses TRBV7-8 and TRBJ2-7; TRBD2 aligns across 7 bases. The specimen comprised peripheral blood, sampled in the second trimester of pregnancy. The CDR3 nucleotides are TGTGCCAGCAGCTTATACACGGGAGGCCACGAGCAGTACTTC. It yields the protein CASSLYTGGHEQYF.